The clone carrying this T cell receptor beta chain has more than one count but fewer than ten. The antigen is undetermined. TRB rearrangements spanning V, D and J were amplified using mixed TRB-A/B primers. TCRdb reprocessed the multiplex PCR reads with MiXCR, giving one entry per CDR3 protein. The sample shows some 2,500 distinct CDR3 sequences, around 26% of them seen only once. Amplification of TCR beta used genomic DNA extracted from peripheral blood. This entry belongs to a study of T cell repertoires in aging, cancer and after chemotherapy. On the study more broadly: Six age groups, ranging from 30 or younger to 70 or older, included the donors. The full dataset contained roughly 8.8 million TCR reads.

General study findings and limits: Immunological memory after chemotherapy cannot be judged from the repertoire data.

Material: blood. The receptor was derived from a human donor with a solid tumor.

The CDR3 here is CASSEGDSSNTEAFF. The DNA of the CDR3 is TGTGCCAGCAGTGAAGGCGACAGCAGTAACACTGAAGCTTTCTTT. The chain carries TRBV6-1 and TRBJ1-1, with D maybe TRBD1 (5 bases). Trimming shortened V by 1 base and J by 2 bases, and 11 bases separated the two germline ends. The CDR3 consists of 15 residues. CDR1 is MNHNS, CDR2 SASEGT, per germline.